This TCR beta chain was captured in a study of T-cell reconstitution after alpha-beta-depleted transplantation in children. CDR1 and CDR2 from the germline V gene are DFQATT and SNEGSKA (reference sequence). The germline V and J ends were trimmed by 1 base and 2 bases, with 19 bases remaining between them. CDR3 length equals 17 residues. The TCRbeta library was prepared with unique molecular identifiers. Each CDR3 protein is one row after TCRdb ran MiXCR on the PCR reads. The sample records hundreds of thousands of distinct CDR3 sequences, around 9.6% being singletons. The chain couples TRBV20-1 to TRBJ2-3, with a tentative D call TRBD2 (6 bases). Specimen: PBMCs from the stem cell graft donor, collected from the stem cell graft. This clonotype was sampled from a human donor who donated a stem cell graft to a child with acute lymphoblastic leukemia. Here the CDR3 reads CSARVPGVLGDTDTQYF. In DNA form, the CDR3 reads TGCAGTGCTAGAGTCCCGGGGGTCCTTGGTGACACAGATACGCAGTATTTT.